A single T cell receptor beta chain is shown here with its context. Antigen: not known. These data come from a study of cytomegalovirus exposure and HLA in healthy donors. The study, taken as a whole, reports: As confirmed in vitro, three CMV-associated chains were specific for CMV antigens.

This CDR3 spans 16 amino acids. Germline-derived CDR1 and CDR2 are SGHVS and FQNEAQ. After removal of 3 bases from V and 4 bases from J, the junction contained 8 bases not matched to a gene. PCR primers comprised 60 Vbeta and 13 Jbeta primers. The data were produced by immunoSEQ multiplex PCR, yet TCRdb's version contains in-frame clones alone and is incomplete. The sample has 150,000 to 200,000 clones, 65% to 75% seen once. This receptor was obtained from a girl aged 10-17 years in good health and CMV-seronegative. What was sequenced was PBMCs. V usage is TRBV7-8 and J usage is TRBJ1-4, with TRBD1 matching 7 bases. As DNA, the CDR3 is TGTGCCAGCAGCTTTGGGACAGCTTACTATAATGAAAAACTGTTTTTT. Encoded protein: CASSFGTAYYNEKLFF. Full variable domain (outside the CDR3, taken from reference TRBV7-8 and TRBJ1-4): GAGVSQSPRYKVAKRGQDVALRCDPISGHVSLFWYQQALGQGPEFLTYFQNEAQLDKSGLPSDRFFAERPEGSVSTLKIQRTQQEDSAVYLCASSFGTAYYNEKLFFGSGTQLSVL.